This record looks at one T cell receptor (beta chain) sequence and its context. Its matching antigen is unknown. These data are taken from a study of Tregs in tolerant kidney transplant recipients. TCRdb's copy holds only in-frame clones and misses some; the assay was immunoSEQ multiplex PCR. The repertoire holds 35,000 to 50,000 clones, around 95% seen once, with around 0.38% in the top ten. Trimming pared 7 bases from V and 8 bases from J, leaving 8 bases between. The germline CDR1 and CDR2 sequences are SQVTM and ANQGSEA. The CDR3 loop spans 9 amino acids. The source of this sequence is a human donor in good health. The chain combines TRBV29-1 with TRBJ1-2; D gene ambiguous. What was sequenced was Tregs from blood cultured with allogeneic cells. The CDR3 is CSALEGYTF. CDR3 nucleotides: TGCAGCGCCTTAGAAGGCTACACCTTC. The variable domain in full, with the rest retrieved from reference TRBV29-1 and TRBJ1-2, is SAVISQKPSRDICQRGTSLTIQCQVDSQVTMMFWYRQQPGQSLTLIATANQGSEATYESGFVIDKFPISRPNLTFSTLTVSNMSPEDSSIYLCSALEGYTFGSGTRLTVV.